These 18 T cell receptor beta chains originate from one sample sequenced in a study of cytomegalovirus exposure and HLA in healthy donors. 60 Vbeta and 13 Jbeta primers were used in PCR. Here immunoSEQ multiplex PCR was the method, and the copy in TCRdb shows in-frame clones only, minus some. Altogether 95,000 to 150,000 clones are present, roughly 80% being singletons, with the ten largest covering 3% to 4%. The sequenced sample consisted of PBMCs. These receptors were obtained from a man aged 18 to 35 in good health and CMV-seropositive.

The chain couples TRBV5-6 to TRBJ1-3; D may be TRBD1 (5 bases). The CDR3 runs to 15 residues. CDR1 is SGHDT and CDR2 is YYEEEE in the germline V gene. V shed 3 bases and J shed 0 bases, with 10 bases lying between them. CDR3 residues: CASSSRGDSGNTIYF. In DNA form, the CDR3 reads TGTGCCAGCAGCTCCCGGGGGGACTCTGGAAACACCATATATTTT.

This chain links TRBV7-9 with TRBJ1-4, with D tentatively TRBD1 (6 bases). This CDR3 has 16 residues. Trimming cost V 5 bases and J 8 bases, with 21 bases left between them. Germline loops: CDR1 SEHNR, CDR2 FQNEAQ (reference sequence). The CDR3 nucleotides read TGTGCCAGCAGCCTCAATCCTGCAGCTAGGGGGGAAAAACTGTTTTTT. Encoded protein: CASSLNPAARGEKLFF.

This clone has just one count. This chain connects TRBV5-1 to TRBJ2-1; 7 positions match TRBD2. V lost 2 bases and J lost 2; bases outside the gene matches: 7. CDR1 and CDR2 (germline): SGHRS, YFSETQ. There are 16 residues in the CDR3. CDR3 sequence (DNA): TGCGCCAGCAGCTTCGCGGGGGAGGTCGCCTACAATGAGCAGTTCTTC. As protein: CASSFAGEVAYNEQFF.

This clone was seen a handful of times. J is TRBJ1-1 and V is TRBV27; 7 bases are shared with TRBD1. The CDR3 totals 16 residues. The ends lost 4 bases at V and 3 bases at J; junction bases unmatched: 11. CDR1 and CDR2 (germline): MNHEY, SMNVEV (reference sequence). CDR3 protein: CASSYSIDREDTEAFF. The CDR3, as DNA: TGTGCCAGCAGTTACTCGATCGACAGGGAGGACACTGAAGCTTTCTTT.

The chain employs TRBV19 and TRBJ1-5, with D unclear. The CDR3 has 15 amino acids. V lost 3 bases and J lost 0, with 9 bases in between. Germline V CDR1 and CDR2: LNHDA, SQIVND (reference sequence). The CDR3 spells CASSIADTSNQPQHF. In nucleotides, the CDR3 is TGTGCCAGTAGTATCGCAGATACTAGCAATCAGCCCCAGCATTTT.

This clone was detected a few times. This rearrangement joins TRBV2 to TRBJ2-5; D ambiguous. This CDR3 region has 10 residues. Germline-derived CDR1 and CDR2 are SNHLY and FYNNEI. Trimming removed 6 bases from V and 5 bases from J, with 4 bases in between. The CDR3 reads CASRRETQYF. CDR3 coding DNA: TGTGCCAGCAGGAGGGAGACCCAGTACTTC.

Here the CDR3 DNA reads TGTGCCAGCAGCCAAGATCTTGGCGGAAACACTGAAGCTTTCTTT. It yields the protein CASSQDLGGNTEAFF. The V and J genes are TRBV14 and TRBJ1-1; D gene unclear. The V and J ends lost 0 bases and 2 bases respectively, with 10 bases between them. The germline V gene encodes CDR1 SGHDN and CDR2 FVKESK. This CDR3 has 15 amino acids.

The chain carries TRBV5-1 and TRBJ2-1; TRBD2 agrees at 7 bases. V trimming: 4 bases; J trimming: 5 bases; junction bases outside the gene matches: 9. This CDR3 region has 15 residues. From germline, CDR1 is SGHRS and CDR2 YFSETQ. In nucleotides, the CDR3 is TGCGCCAGCAGCAAGGGACTAACGGGGGACAATGAGCAGTTCTTC. Amino acids: CASSKGLTGDNEQFF.

This clone came up once. CDR3 residues: CASSGTPDPIKRHYNEQFF. CDR3 coding DNA: TGTGCCAGCAGTGGGACACCGGACCCAATTAAACGTCACTACAATGAGCAGTTCTTC. This chain links TRBV6-7 with TRBJ2-1, with D possibly being TRBD1 (6 bases). TRBV6-7 is recorded as an ORF, its role being uncertain. This CDR3 is 19 amino acids long. Trimming shortened V by 5 bases and J by 3 bases, and 26 bases separated the two germline ends.

This chain uses TRBV6-1 with TRBJ2-1; weak D call: TRBD2 (6 bases). The germline V gene encodes CDR1 MNHNS and CDR2 SASEGT. The CDR3 covers 12 residues. The ends were cut back, 3 bases at V and 7 bases at J, with 7 bases in the middle. The CDR3, as DNA: TGTGCCAGCAGTGAGGGACTTAATGAGCAGTTCTTC. Translating it yields CASSEGLNEQFF.

This clone showed up just once. The chain employs TRBV19 and TRBJ1-5; perhaps TRBD1 as D (6 bases). Germline values: CDR1 LNHDA, CDR2 SQIVND (reference sequence). Trimming stripped 3 bases from V and 4 bases from J, with 13 bases between. This CDR3 spans 15 amino acids. The CDR3 reads CASSIRGPPNQPQHF. As DNA, the CDR3 is TGTGCCAGTAGTATCAGGGGCCCGCCGAATCAGCCCCAGCATTTT.

The rearrangement joins TRBV5-8 to TRBJ1-3, with D perhaps TRBD1 (6 bases). Germline V gene sequence: CDR1 SGHTS, CDR2 YDEGEE. V lost 0 bases and J lost 1, with 8 bases in between. CDR3 length equals 15 residues. The CDR3 bases are TGTGCCAGCAGCTTGGACAGGGTGTCTGGAAACACCATATATTTT. This gives the protein CASSLDRVSGNTIYF.

V gene TRBV2 combines with J gene TRBJ2-5; 9 nucleotides line up with TRBD1. The V and J ends lost 6 bases and 9 bases, in that order; junction bases with no gene match: 11. CDR3 length: 14 amino acids. Looked up from germline, CDR1 is SNHLY and CDR2 is FYNNEI. CDR3 sequence reads: CASSVTGGERAQYF. In DNA form, the CDR3 reads TGTGCCAGCAGCGTGACAGGGGGTGAGAGGGCCCAGTACTTC.

The chain has TRBV9 and TRBJ1-2, with D perhaps matching TRBD1 (5 bases). Germline V gene sequence: CDR1 SGDLS, CDR2 YYNGEE. Trimming pared 0 bases from V and 4 bases from J, leaving 16 bases between. The CDR3 covers 16 residues. The CDR3 sequence: CASSVGEGHGSYGYTF. As DNA, the CDR3 is TGTGCCAGCAGCGTAGGCGAAGGACACGGTTCCTATGGCTACACCTTC.

The chain links TRBV5-4 to TRBJ2-7; 9 positions match TRBD1. Germline values: CDR1 SGHNT, CDR2 YYREEE (reference sequence). This CDR3 has 17 residues. V was clipped by 0 bases and J by 2 bases; unmatched bases: 9. This CDR3 is CASSLALRGTGTYEQYF. The CDR3 bases are TGTGCCAGCAGCTTGGCCCTAAGGGGGACAGGGACCTACGAGCAGTACTTC. The full variable domain, completed using reference TRBV5-4 and TRBJ2-7, is ETGVTQSPTHLIKTRGQQVTLRCSSQSGHNTVSWYQQALGQGPQFIFQYYREEENGRGNFPPRFSGLQFPNYSSELNVNALELDDSALYLCASSLALRGTGTYEQYFGPGTRLTVT.

This clone was recorded only once. V and J are TRBV7-2 and TRBJ2-7, with TRBD2 matching 14 bases. V trimming: 5 bases; J trimming: 4 bases; junction bases outside the gene matches: 10. CDR3 length equals 17 residues. The germline V gene has CDR1 SGHTA and CDR2 FQGNSA. CDR3 DNA sequence: TGTGCCAGCAGCCAAAAGGGACTAGCGGGAGTCTCGTACGAGCAGTACTTC. It specifies CASSQKGLAGVSYEQYF.

This sequence joins TRBV19 and TRBJ1-6; no firm D call. The germline CDR1 and CDR2 sequences are LNHDA and SQIVND (reference sequence). The CDR3 is 16 residues long. Trimming removed 5 bases from V and 1 base from J, with 12 bases in between. This CDR3 reads CASSSEVRSYNSPLHF. The CDR3 nucleotides read TGTGCCAGTAGTTCGGAGGTTCGGTCCTATAATTCACCCCTCCACTTT.

V and J are TRBV18 and TRBJ1-6; 8 bases agree with TRBD1. The J segment lost 9 bases and the V segment lost 3 bases, leaving 16 bases of the junction unmatched. This CDR3 comprises 18 residues. The germline gives CDR1 KGHSH, CDR2 LQKENI. The CDR3 coding sequence is TGTGCCAGCTCACCTCGGGACATAACCAGGGGGCGATTTTCACCCCTCCACTTT. It is translated as CASSPRDITRGRFSPLHF.